These 20 T cell receptor beta chains were all obtained from the same sample, sequenced in a study of blood T cell repertoires in COVID-19. Some clones are missing from TCRdb's copy, which holds only in-frame ones; the method was immunoSEQ multiplex PCR. This sample has 150,000 or so clones; roughly 83% occur once, and the top ten carry 25% to 35%. Material for sequencing was peripheral blood. These receptors came from a woman aged 55-75 years with acute or convalescent COVID-19.

V is TRBV6-5 and J is TRBJ1-2; a possible D gene is TRBD1 (6 bases). Trimming removed 0 bases at V and 7 bases at J, with 15 bases between. Germline V CDR1 and CDR2: MNHEY, SVGAGI. The CDR3 consists of 15 residues. CDR3 residues: CASSYSNQGRGGYTF. Written as DNA, the CDR3 is TGTGCCAGCAGTTACTCGAATCAGGGGAGAGGTGGCTACACCTTC.

The chain recombines TRBV18 with TRBJ1-1; D perhaps matches TRBD1 (5 bases). In germline, CDR1 is KGHSH, CDR2 LQKENI. The CDR3 runs 14 residues. Trimming took 6 bases from V and 1 from J, leaving 12 bases between them. The CDR3, as DNA: TGTGCCAGCTCTCAGGACGGGGGGAACACTGAAGCTTTCTTT. Translation gives CASSQDGGNTEAFF.

V and J are TRBV10-3 and TRBJ2-3; D not resolved. With 2 bases removed from V and 5 bases from J, the gap between germline ends came to 8 bases. The CDR3 length is 13 residues. Germline-derived CDR1 and CDR2 are ENHRY and SYGVKD. CDR3 DNA sequence: TGTGCCATCAGTGAGCCCCTAGTAGATACGCAGTATTTT. As protein: CAISEPLVDTQYF.

The chain is built from TRBV6-5 and TRBJ1-1; D remains ambiguous. Germline CDR1 and CDR2: MNHEY and SVGAGI. V lost 8 bases and J lost 0, with 16 bases in between. There are 15 residues in the CDR3. In DNA, the CDR3 is TGTGCCAGCTTGAAACAGAACCTCATGAACACTGAAGCTTTCTTT. Translating it yields CASLKQNLMNTEAFF.

The chain recombines TRBV10-2 with TRBJ2-1, with D maybe TRBD2 (6 bases). The germline V gene has CDR1 WSHSY and CDR2 SAAADI. Trimming took off 3 bases at V and 6 bases at J, with 12 bases between the two ends. The CDR3 covers 14 residues. The CDR3 DNA sequence: TGCGCCAGCAGTGAAGGCGCGGGGTCCAATGAGCAGTTCTTC. Translating gives CASSEGAGSNEQFF.

The genes are TRBV6-2 or TRBV6-3 and TRBJ1-6, with D tentatively TRBD1 (5 bases). V was shortened by 0 bases and J by 6 bases, with 12 bases between the two germline ends. The V gene's germline CDR1 is MNHEY and CDR2 SVGEGT. The CDR3 runs to 16 residues. CDR3 DNA: TGTGCCAGCAGTTACTCTTCTGGGGCCCGTAATTCACCCCTCCACTTT. This sequence encodes CASSYSSGARNSPLHF.

This sequence joins TRBV11-2 and TRBJ2-5, with 12 bases that match TRBD2. J lost 5 bases, V lost 5 bases, and 3 bases had no gene match. Germline CDR1 SGHAT, CDR2 FQNNGV. The CDR3 is 14 residues long. The CDR3 loop is CASSRGLAGETQYF. The CDR3 DNA sequence: TGTGCCAGCAGCCGTGGACTAGCGGGGGAGACCCAGTACTTC.

The chain links TRBV30 to TRBJ1-5, with TRBD1 matching over 7 bases. The CDR3 consists of 14 residues. The junction had 4 bases not matched to a gene; V was cut back by 0 bases and J by 5 bases. The germline V gene encodes CDR1 GTSNPN and CDR2 SVGIG (reference sequence). CDR3 nucleotide sequence: TGTGCCTGGAGTGTAGGGGGCGTTTATCAGCCCCAGCATTTT. Translation: CAWSVGGVYQPQHF. The full variable domain, with the rest looked up from reference TRBV30 and TRBJ1-5, is SQTIHQWPATLVQPVGSPLSLECTVEGTSNPNLYWYRQAAGRGLQLLFYSVGIGQISSEVPQNLSASRPQDRQFILSSKKLLLSDSGFYLCAWSVGGVYQPQHFGDGTRLSIL.

The genes are TRBV6-4 and TRBJ2-1, with D possibly TRBD2 on 6 matching bases. Trimming stripped 5 bases from V and 6 bases from J, with 20 bases between. The CDR3 has 16 amino acids. The germline V gene encodes CDR1 MRHNA and CDR2 SNTAGT. The CDR3, as DNA: TGTGCCAGCAGTCGAGAAATAGGTCTAGCGTTCAATGAGCAGTTCTTC. It specifies CASSREIGLAFNEQFF.

This clone has only one observation. V is TRBV10-3 and J is TRBJ2-7; 15 bases fit TRBD2. V was clipped by 3 bases and J by 0 bases; unmatched bases: 6. In germline, CDR1 is ENHRY, CDR2 SYGVKD. CDR3 length: 18 residues. The DNA of the CDR3 is TGTGCCATCAGTGACCCCGGGACTAGCGGGGGGTCCTCCTACGAGCAGTACGTC. Protein: CAISDPGTSGGSSYEQYV.

DNA for the CDR3: TGTGCCAGCAGCGGGAGCAGCTCTGGAAACACCATATATTTT. Translating gives CASSGSSSGNTIYF. The chain recombines TRBV5-6 with TRBJ1-3; D is unclear. Germline CDR1 SGHDT, CDR2 YYEEEE. V was clipped by 4 bases and J by 0 bases, with 8 bases between them. The CDR3 is made up of 14 amino acids. Together with reference TRBV5-6 and TRBJ1-3, the CDR3 gives the full variable domain: DAGVTQSPTHLIKTRGQQVTLRCSPKSGHDTVSWYQQALGQGPQFIFQYYEEEERQRGNFPDRFSGHQFPNYSSELNVNALLLGDSALYLCASSGSSSGNTIYFGEGSWLTVV.

CDR3 DNA sequence: TGTGCCAGCAGCTTAGGGGGCAGGGGGCCGAATAATTCACCCCTCCACTTT. Translated, it gives CASSLGGRGPNNSPLHF. J is TRBJ1-6 and V is TRBV7-2; 8 bases are a match to TRBD1. The CDR3 runs to 17 residues. CDR1 SGHTA and CDR2 FQGNSA come from the germline V gene. V was clipped by 1 base and J by 5 bases; unmatched bases: 7. Based on the CDR3 plus reference TRBV7-2 and TRBJ1-6, the full variable domain is GAGVSQSPSNKVTEKGKDVELRCDPISGHTALYWYRQSLGQGLEFLIYFQGNSAPDKSGLPSDRFSAERTGGSVSTLTIQRTQQEDSAVYLCASSLGGRGPNNSPLHFGNGTRLTVT.

J is TRBJ1-4 and V is TRBV4-1; D remains unclear. Germline V gives CDR1 MGHRA, CDR2 YSYEKL. V gave up 0 bases and J gave up 0 bases, with 8 bases separating them. The CDR3 has 16 residues. The CDR3 nucleotides are TGCGCCAGCAGCCAAGACTGGGCGACAACTAATGAAAAACTGTTTTTT. This codes for CASSQDWATTNEKLFF.

With regard to this clone: The same CDR3 also results from other DNA sequences found in this sample. The V gene is TRBV3-1 (or the pseudogene TRBV3-2), the J gene TRBJ1-1; 8 bases match TRBD1. In germline, CDR1 is LGHDT, CDR2 YNNKEL (reference sequence). V lost 0 bases and J lost 1; bases outside the gene matches: 1. The CDR3 runs to 15 residues. This CDR3 is CASSQEGTGNTEAFF. The DNA for the CDR3 is TGTGCCAGCAGCCAAGAGGGGACAGGGAACACTGAAGCTTTCTTT.

The chain couples TRBV6-5 to TRBJ2-7; the D gene is possibly TRBD1 (5 bases). Germline V CDR1 and CDR2: MNHEY, SVGAGI. The CDR3 totals 14 residues. V lost 0 bases to trimming and J lost 2 bases, with 8 bases between them. The CDR3 is CASSYSRETYEQYF. The CDR3 DNA follows: TGTGCCAGCAGTTACTCCAGGGAAACCTACGAGCAGTACTTC.

This chain uses TRBV7-9 with TRBJ1-1; 7 nucleotides line up with TRBD1. Germline loops: CDR1 SEHNR, CDR2 FQNEAQ (reference sequence). With 4 bases clipped from V and 0 bases from J, the junction kept 2 bases outside the gene matches. The CDR3 is made up of 14 amino acids. This chain's CDR3 is CASSYRGVNTEAFF. For the CDR3, the DNA is TGTGCCAGCAGCTACAGGGGCGTGAACACTGAAGCTTTCTTT.

The gene calls are TRBV7-9 and TRBJ1-2; D remains unclear. Trimming removed 6 bases from V and 3 bases from J, with 11 bases in between. Germline-derived CDR1 and CDR2 are SEHNR and FQNEAQ (reference sequence). This CDR3 contains 13 residues. In DNA form, the CDR3 reads TGTGCCAGCAGTCCGGAGGAATACTATGGCTACACCTTC. This codes for CASSPEEYYGYTF. Looking up the rest from reference TRBV7-9 and TRBJ1-2 gives the full variable domain: DTGVSQNPRHKITKRGQNVTFRCDPISEHNRLYWYRQTLGQGPEFLTYFQNEAQLEKSRLLSDRFSAERPKGSFSTLEIQRTEQGDSAMYLCASSPEEYYGYTFGSGTRLTVV.

This clone came up a few times. This rearrangement joins TRBV11-2 to TRBJ1-1; 9 bases match TRBD1. Germline-derived CDR1 and CDR2 are SGHAT and FQNNGV. The CDR3 has 13 residues. V lost 3 bases to trimming and J lost 10 bases; unmatched junction nucleotides: 6. The CDR3 sequence is CASSFGTGRGAFF. The CDR3 region has the DNA TGTGCCAGCAGCTTTGGGACAGGGCGAGGAGCTTTCTTT.

This clone is a singleton in its sample. The rearrangement links TRBV5-1 to TRBJ1-5, with no clear D. This CDR3 contains 16 residues. Trimming took 0 bases from V and 4 from J, leaving 14 bases between them. CDR1 is SGHRS and CDR2 is YFSETQ in the germline V gene. The CDR3 DNA follows: TGCGCCAGCAGCTTGGAGGCAGTGACGGGGAATCAGCCCCAGCATTTT. Protein: CASSLEAVTGNQPQHF. Supplemented by reference TRBV5-1 and TRBJ1-5, the full variable domain reads KAGVTQTPRYLIKTRGQQVTLSCSPISGHRSVSWYQQTPGQGLQFLFEYFSETQRNKGNFPGRFSGRQFSNSRSEMNVSTLELGDSALYLCASSLEAVTGNQPQHFGDGTRLSIL.

V is TRBV6-5 and J is TRBJ1-3; D uncertain. Germline CDR1 is MNHEY and CDR2 is SVGAGI. This CDR3 comprises 14 residues. V was shortened by 2 bases and J by 4 bases, with 9 bases between the two germline ends. CDR3 region: CASSYRRWGNTIYF. Here the CDR3 DNA reads TGTGCCAGCAGTTACAGGAGGTGGGGAAACACCATATATTTT.